This T cell receptor (beta chain) was captured in a study of OX40 agonist ivuxolimab in advanced cancers. A note on the overall study: Ivuxolimab was a fully human IgG2 agonistic monoclonal antibody targeting the costimulatory receptor OX40 (CD134). Prior anti-PD-1, anti-PD-L1 or anti-CTLA-4 therapy was permitted, and about two fifths of dose-escalation patients had received checkpoint inhibitors. Partial responses occurred in three dose-escalation patients, of whom one had hepatocellular carcinoma and two had cutaneous melanoma. Intravenous ivuxolimab was administered to patients every 2 weeks at six dose levels: 0.01, 0.1, 0.3, 1.5, 3 and 10 mg/kg. Of the approximately 53 patients in dose escalation, some 19 had hepatocellular carcinoma, some 15 had melanoma, 9 had renal cell carcinoma and 9 had head and neck cancer. The point of sequencing TCRbeta in the periphery was to test whether ivuxolimab changed TCR sequence diversity and drove clonal T-cell expansion. A male proportion of approximately 83% and a mean age of 60 years, ranging from 23 to 79, were recorded for the dose-escalation cohort. The paper describes the monotherapy dose-escalation part (N ≈ 49 patients) of the phase I trial of ivuxolimab. Results the study describes overall, beyond this receptor: At doses of 0.1 to 3.0 mg/kg, clonal expansion of both CD4+ and CD8+ T cells in blood was seen between baseline and week 6. Low levels of normalized T-cell clonal expansion were also seen in some nonresponding patients. After ivuxolimab, CD8+ T cells had more expanded clones than CD4+ T cells on average. In partial responders in the 0.1-3.0 mg/kg groups, normalized peripheral clonal expansion was found to be among the lowest, especially among CD8+ T cells. Which antigens the clonally expanded peripheral T cells were specific for was not determined.

Genomic DNA was isolated from the sorted cells so that the TCRbeta CDR3 region could be sequenced. TCRbeta CDR3 regions were sequenced using the immunoSEQ Assay. In its TCRdb copy, this immuneACCESS table keeps in-frame sequences only and misses some clones. Where compared with another copy, unresolved V genes explain less than half of these, and the others have no known cause. This sample holds about 61,000 clones; 92% were observed only once. The ten largest clones take up around 25% of the sample. Trimming costs V 1 base and J 3 bases, and their ends lie 3 bases apart. CDR1 and CDR2, per the germline V gene (reference sequence), are PRHDT and FYEKMQ. Spanning cysteine to phenylalanine, the CDR3 consists of 12 amino acids. Of all the DNA, just the CDR3 is kept, 36 bases in frame from base 1. The trial excluded patients who had a history of autoimmune disease or who were on systemic immunosuppression. In every dose cohort, peripheral blood was drawn for TCR sequencing at baseline, cycle 4 day 1, and cycle 7 day 1. Samples came from an open-label, multicenter, first-in-human phase I dose-escalation trial of ivuxolimab. The trial enrolled adults with locally advanced or metastatic head and neck squamous cell, hepatocellular, melanoma or renal cell carcinoma. Before TCR sequencing, CD4+ T cells and CD8+ T cells from peripheral blood were sorted into separate populations.

A note on this clone: Its antigen is unknown. No clone much larger than this one lies a single base away; base qualities are absent.

The sequence was collected from an adult with an advanced solid tumor such as melanoma, head and neck, liver or kidney cancer. The rearranged segments are TRBV13 and TRBJ2-5; the D gene assignment is ambiguous. Source: CD4+ or CD8+ T cells sorted from blood, taken in a trial of the OX40 agonist ivuxolimab. The CDR3 reads CASSLDEETQYF. The nucleotide sequence reads as follows: TGTGCCAGCAGCTTAGACGAAGAGACCCAGTACTTC.